This T cell receptor beta chain was identified in a study of blood T cell repertoires in COVID-19. V lost 3 bases and J lost 0, with 13 bases in between. Germline values: CDR1 DFQATT, CDR2 SNEGSKA (reference sequence). This CDR3 has 15 residues. TCRdb keeps only in-frame clones here, not all; method: immunoSEQ multiplex PCR. Of over 250,000 clones listed, under 90% are singletons. Material: peripheral blood. The TCR was taken from a woman between 45 and 60 years old who had recovered from COVID-19. The rearrangement joins TRBV20-1 to TRBJ2-3, with D uncertain. Written as DNA, the CDR3 is TGCAGTGCTAGTTCTGCGTCGTCTAGCACAGATACGCAGTATTTT. This sequence encodes CSASSASSSTDTQYF.